Below are 19 T cell receptor beta chains sequenced from a single sample in a study of T cell clonality in common variable immunodeficiency. Sequencing used immunoSEQ multiplex PCR; TCRdb keeps in-frame clones, though not all of them. The sample has about 37,000 clones, none seen only once. Sequenced input: peripheral blood mononuclear cells. The receptors were sampled from a person aged 18-69 years in good health.

In this sample, this clone turned up many times. Here the CDR3 reads CASSKGQTSADTQYF. Partial CDR3 DNA: TGCGCCAGCAGCAAGGGACAGACAAGCGCAGATACG. V gene TRBV5-1 combines with J gene TRBJ2-3; 7 nucleotides line up with TRBD1. The read terminates 3 residues ahead of where the CDR3 ends, so the germline J gene completes it. CDR3 size: 15 residues. CDR1 SGHRS and CDR2 YFSETQ come from the germline V gene. J gave up 4 bases and V 4 bases, and 9 bases lay outside the gene matches.

In this sample, this clone turned up many times. The read terminates 3 residues before the CDR3 end, so the remaining end is supplied by the germline J gene. The chain uses TRBV20-1 and TRBJ2-5; 8 nucleotides match TRBD1. The CDR3 length is 14 residues. V lost 4 bases, J lost 1 base, and 5 bases stayed unmatched. Germline values: CDR1 DFQATT, CDR2 SNEGSKA (reference sequence). CDR3 DNA, as far as it was read: TGCAGTGCTATTCTCGGACAGGGCCAAGAGACC. Residues: CSAILGQGQET. The complete CDR3 reads CSAILGQGQETQYF.

This clone was seen ten or more times. The CDR3 end is not reached by the read, which stops 3 residues before it; the germline J gene fills it in. V usage is TRBV20-1 and J usage is TRBJ1-1; the D is unclear. Germline lookup yields CDR1 DFQATT and CDR2 SNEGSKA (reference sequence). V shed 0 bases and J shed 0 bases, with 8 bases lying between them. This CDR3 region has 14 residues. The DNA read from the CDR3 is TGCAGTGCTAGAGATATCGTTATGAACACTGAA. This translates into CSARDIVMNTE. The whole CDR3 reads CSARDIVMNTEAFF.

At least ten counts were recorded for this clone. The CDR3 end falls 3 residues outside the read, so it is completed with the germline J gene. The chain recombines TRBV20-1 with TRBJ2-7; D gene unclear. The germline V and J ends were trimmed by 5 bases and 1 base, with 6 bases remaining between them. Germline loops: CDR1 DFQATT, CDR2 SNEGSKA (reference sequence). The length of the CDR3 is 11 residues. The covered CDR3 bases are TGCAGTGCTCCCAGGTCCTACGAG. Encoded protein: CSAPRSYE. The whole CDR3 reads CSAPRSYEQYF.

This clone was counted ten times or more. The read gets to within 3 residues of the CDR3 end, and the germline J gene fills in the rest. The chain joins TRBV2 to TRBJ1-2; tentatively, D is TRBD1 (5 bases). The CDR3 has 13 residues. Trimming shortened V by 6 bases and J by 2 bases, and 10 bases separated the two germline ends. Germline CDR1 reads SNHLY; CDR2 reads FYNNEI. The covered CDR3 bases are TGTGCCAGCAGCGCCGACAGCAACTATGGC. Protein: CASSADSNYG. The entire CDR3 is CASSADSNYGYTF.

This clone came up many times. The missing CDR3 end, 3 residues past where the read stops, is filled in from the germline J gene. The rearrangement joins TRBV4-2 to TRBJ1-2; the D gene is possibly TRBD1 (5 bases). From germline, CDR1 is LGHNA and CDR2 YNFKEQ. Trimming stripped 4 bases from V and 5 bases from J, with 20 bases between. There are 16 residues in the CDR3. The CDR3 loop reads CASSPFSGGGVYGYTF. Partial CDR3 DNA: TGTGCCAGCAGCCCATTCTCCGGGGGAGGGGTTTATGGC.

This clone was counted at least ten times. From the germline J gene comes the end of the CDR3, since the read stops 3 residues before it. The V call is TRBV20-1, the J call TRBJ2-2, with D perhaps TRBD2 (5 bases). Germline values: CDR1 DFQATT, CDR2 SNEGSKA (reference sequence). The V end lost 3 bases, the J end lost 4 bases, and 15 bases lay between the germline ends. The CDR3 covers 15 residues. The CDR3 bases that were read are TGCAGTGCTAGGATCGGAGGCTCGGGCACCGGGGAG. It encodes CSARIGGSGTGE. The entire CDR3 reads CSARIGGSGTGELFF.

This clone was picked up many times. The sequence runs out 3 residues before the end of the CDR3; the remainder is reconstructed from the germline J gene. The chain is built from TRBV5-1 and TRBJ2-1, with 7 bases lining up with TRBD1. V lost 4 bases to trimming and J lost 7 bases; unmatched junction nucleotides: 8. CDR3 length equals 14 residues. Germline V lookup: CDR1 SGHRS, CDR2 YFSETQ. The CDR3 reads CASSERQGKNEQFF. The part of the CDR3 DNA that was read is TGCGCCAGCAGCGAACGACAGGGTAAGAATGAG.

This clone has at least ten counts. Read coverage stops 3 residues before the CDR3 terminus; the germline J gene supplies the remainder. The V and J genes are TRBV6-1 and TRBJ1-1; TRBD1 is a possible D gene (6 bases). CDR1 MNHNS and CDR2 SASEGT come from the germline V gene. Trimming removed 3 bases from V and 3 bases from J, with 14 bases in between. This CDR3 has 15 residues. The CDR3 here is CASSDHRAGDTEAFF. Incomplete CDR3 DNA: TGTGCCAGCAGTGACCACAGGGCAGGGGACACTGAA.

This clone was observed at least ten times. The read is 3 residues too short to cover the CDR3 end, so that end is filled in from the germline J gene. The V call is TRBV10-3, the J call TRBJ2-4; TRBD1 might be the D (6 bases). The germline V gene has CDR1 ENHRY and CDR2 SYGVKD. This CDR3 spans 13 amino acids. This CDR3 is CAISESTSGDQYF. The DNA read from the CDR3 is TGTGCCATCAGTGAGTCAACTTCAGGGGAT.

In its sample, this clone was seen many times. The sequenced fragment ends 3 residues before the CDR3 boundary, so the rest is inferred from the germline J gene. The chain has TRBV20-1 and TRBJ1-1; D gene uncertain. V dropped 3 bases and J dropped 3 bases, with 8 bases sitting between them. The germline CDR1 and CDR2 sequences are DFQATT and SNEGSKA (reference sequence). The CDR3 length is 12 residues. The CDR3 bases that were read are TGCAGTGCTAGCGTGAGGGACACTGAA. Its protein product is CSASVRDTE. The entire CDR3 is CSASVRDTEAFF.

This clone was detected ten times or more. Read coverage stops 3 residues before the CDR3 terminus; the germline J gene supplies the remainder. This rearrangement joins TRBV19 to TRBJ2-3; TRBD1 matches at 10 bases. The germline V gene encodes CDR1 LNHDA and CDR2 SQIVND (reference sequence). CDR3 size: 15 residues. J gave up 4 bases and V 6 bases, and 7 bases lay outside the gene matches. The part of the CDR3 DNA that was read is TGTGCCAGTAGAACCGGGACAGGGGAGTCAGATACG. Amino acids: CASRTGTGESDT. The whole CDR3 sequence reads CASRTGTGESDTQYF.

This clone came up many times. Read coverage stops 3 residues before the CDR3 terminus; the germline J gene supplies the remainder. The rearrangement joins TRBV7-2 to TRBJ2-3; 9 positions agree with TRBD1. After removal of 0 bases from V and 1 base from J, the junction contained 5 bases not matched to a gene. CDR1 and CDR2 (germline): SGHTA, FQGNSA. The CDR3 spans 17 residues. Partial CDR3 DNA: TGTGCCAGCAGCTTAGCCCCGGACAGGGGAGGCACAGATACG. This sequence encodes CASSLAPDRGGTDT. The whole CDR3 reads CASSLAPDRGGTDTQYF.

This clone was counted ten times or more. The missing CDR3 end, 3 residues past where the read stops, is filled in from the germline J gene. This chain joins TRBV2 and TRBJ2-3; the match to TRBD2 covers 10 bases. This CDR3 spans 15 amino acids. Trimming at V came to 8 bases and at J to 6 bases, leaving 11 bases not matched to a gene. Germline CDR1 is SNHLY and CDR2 is FYNNEI. CDR3 bases read: TGTGCCAGCTCCACGCGGACTAGCGGTTGGGATACG. Its protein product is CASSTRTSGWDT. The full-length CDR3 reads as CASSTRTSGWDTQYF.

This clone was recorded at least ten times. The CDR3 extends 3 residues past the end of the read, so its final part is completed from the germline J gene. The rearrangement uses TRBV18 and TRBJ1-5; D unresolved. V was clipped by 6 bases and J by 4 bases, with 16 bases between them. The CDR3 covers 15 residues. Germline V gene lookup returns CDR1 KGHSH and CDR2 LQKENI. Partial CDR3 DNA: TGTGCCAGCTCCCCCGGGGTTGTGCAGAATCAGCCC. Protein sequence: CASSPGVVQNQP. The whole CDR3 protein is CASSPGVVQNQPQHF.

This clone has a count of ten or more. The read stops 3 residues short of the end of the CDR3; the missing end is completed from the germline J gene. This rearrangement joins TRBV20-1 to TRBJ2-3, with 14 bases fitting TRBD2. The V segment lost 3 bases and the J segment 3 bases; nucleotides outside the gene matches: 5. CDR3 length: 16 amino acids. Germline V CDR1 and CDR2: DFQATT, SNEGSKA (reference sequence). The CDR3 DNA, read in part, is TGCAGTGCTAGGCGACTAGCGGGAGGGTCGACAGATACG. This sequence encodes CSARRLAGGSTDT. From start to end, the CDR3 is CSARRLAGGSTDTQYF.

This clone was seen more than once but under ten times. The DNA ends 3 residues before the CDR3 does, and the rest of the CDR3 is filled in from the germline J gene. The chain joins TRBV5-4 to TRBJ2-5, with 10 bases lining up with TRBD2. Germline trimming cut 2 bases from V and 5 bases from J; bases unmatched to any gene: 9. CDR3 length: 16 residues. Looked up from germline, CDR1 is SGHNT and CDR2 is YYREEE (reference sequence). The CDR3 bases that were read are TGTGCCAGCAGCTTAAGCGGGAGGGCCGTAGTGGAGACC. Translating gives CASSLSGRAVVET. The CDR3 reads in full as CASSLSGRAVVETQYF.

This clone has at least ten counts. The observed sequence ends 3 residues before the CDR3 terminus, with the missing tail filled in from the germline J gene. The V call is TRBV18, the J call TRBJ2-7; TRBD1 matches at 9 bases. The CDR3 has 15 amino acids. The germline CDR1 and CDR2 sequences are KGHSH and LQKENI. V shed 3 bases and J 4 bases; nucleotides not matched to a gene: 7. Here the CDR3 reads CASSPDRGRGYEQYF. The sequenced CDR3 bases are TGTGCCAGCTCACCGGACAGGGGAAGGGGGTACGAG.

This clone was recorded at least ten times. Sequencing ends 3 residues short of the CDR3 end; the germline J gene provides the rest. The chain uses TRBV2 and TRBJ1-2, with D unclear. V gave up 5 bases and J gave up 7 bases, with 8 bases separating them. Per germline, CDR1 SNHLY and CDR2 FYNNEI. This CDR3 region has 11 residues. The part of the CDR3 DNA that was read is TGTGCCAGCAGTAACGGCGGTGGC. This encodes CASSNGGG. The whole CDR3 protein is CASSNGGGYTF. Together with reference TRBV2 and TRBJ1-2, the CDR3 gives the full variable domain: EPEVTQTPSHQVTQMGQEVILRCVPISNHLYFYWYRQILGQKVEFLVSFYNNEISEKSEIFDDQFSVERPDGSNFTLKIRSTKLEDSAMYFCASSNGGGYTFGSGTRLTVV.